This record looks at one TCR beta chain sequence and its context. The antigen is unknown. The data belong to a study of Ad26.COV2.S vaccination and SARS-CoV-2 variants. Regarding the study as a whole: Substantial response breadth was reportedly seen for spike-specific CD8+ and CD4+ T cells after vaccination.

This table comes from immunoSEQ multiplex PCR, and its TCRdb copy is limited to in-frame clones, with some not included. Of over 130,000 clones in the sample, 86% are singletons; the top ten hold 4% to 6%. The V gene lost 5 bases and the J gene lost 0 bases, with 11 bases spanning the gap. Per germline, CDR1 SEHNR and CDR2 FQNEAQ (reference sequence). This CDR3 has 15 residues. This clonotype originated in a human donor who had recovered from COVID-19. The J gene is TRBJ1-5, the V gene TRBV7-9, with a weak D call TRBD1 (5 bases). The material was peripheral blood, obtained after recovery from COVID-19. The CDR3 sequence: CASSKGLGSNQPQHF. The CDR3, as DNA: TGTGCCAGCAGCAAGGGACTCGGTAGCAATCAGCCCCAGCATTTT.